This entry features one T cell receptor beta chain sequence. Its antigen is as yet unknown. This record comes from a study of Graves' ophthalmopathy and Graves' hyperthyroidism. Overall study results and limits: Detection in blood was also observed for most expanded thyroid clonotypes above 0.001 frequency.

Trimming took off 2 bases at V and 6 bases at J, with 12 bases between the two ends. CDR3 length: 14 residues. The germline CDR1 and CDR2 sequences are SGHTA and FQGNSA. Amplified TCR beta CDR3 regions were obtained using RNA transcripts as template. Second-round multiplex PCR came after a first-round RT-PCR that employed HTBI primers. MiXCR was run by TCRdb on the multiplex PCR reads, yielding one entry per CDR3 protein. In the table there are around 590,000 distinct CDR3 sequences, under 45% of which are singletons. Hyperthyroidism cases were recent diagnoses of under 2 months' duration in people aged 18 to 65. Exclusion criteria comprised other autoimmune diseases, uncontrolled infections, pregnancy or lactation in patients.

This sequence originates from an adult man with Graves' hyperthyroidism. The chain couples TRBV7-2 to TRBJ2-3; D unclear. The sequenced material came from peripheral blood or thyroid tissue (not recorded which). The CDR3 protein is CASSLNYPRDTQYF. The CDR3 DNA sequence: TGTGCCAGCAGCTTAAACTACCCCAGGGATACGCAGTATTTT.